This TCR beta chain originates from a study of blood T cell repertoires in COVID-19 (dated by TCRdb to 2018 to 2020). With regard to the full study: Samples covering the acute and convalescent phases of COVID-19 were provided by collaborators in the United States, Italy and Spain. The samples were drawn from two sources: the first 160 participants of the ongoing ImmuneRACE study, and 1,200 or so subjects contributed by 6 global collaborators. HLA class I and class II types, where available, came from metadata supplied by the sample provider rather than from assay-based typing. The prospective study material was composed of cDNA or gDNA derived from T cells, B-cell-depleted T cells, or PBMCs. The sample metadata nearly always contained a de-identified subject ID, COVID-19 status, age in years and sex. A freely available public database, intended as a resource for researchers studying the immune response to SARS-CoV-2, is where the repertoires were released. Deeply sampled blood TCRbeta repertoires from subjects exposed to, actively infected with, or recovered from COVID-19 were included in the dataset. Findings and caveats that apply to the study as a whole: The quantity of clinical and demographic metadata differed by source and by participant and was supplied without curation.

TCRbeta CDR3 regions were amplified from genomic DNA using the immunoSEQ Assay, a bias-controlled multiplex PCR. As for how the authors treated the data: Nucleated cell counts per sample were estimated from amplification of reference gene primers within the assay. Sequence reads were collapsed and filtered to measure the absolute abundance of every unique TCRbeta CDR3 rearrangement. For each sample, productive Simpson clonality was calculated by taking the square root of Simpson's diversity index across productive rearrangements. The clones in this table, taken by TCRdb from immuneACCESS, are in-frame only. Not every clone is retained; where verified, under half of the shortfall comes from an unresolved V gene, and the cause of the rest is unknown. From that table come the V and J calls and clone size; the DNA was used to work out D and trimming. The table for this sample lists 150,000 to 200,000 clones; about 85% of them were counted only once. The ten largest make up under 7.5% of the sample.

This clone has only a few counts. Its antigen remains undetermined. Base qualities are not recorded, but no much larger clone differs from it by a single base. One collaborating source in Seattle enrolled patients during active infection and followed them longitudinally through the course of disease. Collaborating institutions collected whole blood in K2EDTA tubes following their own protocols. For TCRbeta analysis, collaborators shipped samples as frozen whole blood, isolated PBMCs, or DNA extracted from either of those sample types. V is cut back by 4 bases and J by 13 bases, with 4 bases in the junction unmatched. From cysteine to phenylalanine, the CDR3 is 12 amino acids long. The CDR3 DNA has 36 bases and is translated from base 1. The germline V gene (reference sequence) sets CDR1 to LGHDT and CDR2 to YNNKEL.

This clonotype originated in a man older than 75 with COVID-19, enrolled during active disease. The chain employs TRBV3-1 (or the pseudogene TRBV3-2) and TRBJ2-7; 13 central bases correspond to TRBD2. Sequenced material: peripheral blood. The DNA sequence is as follows: TGTGCCAGCAGCCCGGGACTAGCGGGGACATACTTC. Its amino acids are CASSPGLAGTYF.